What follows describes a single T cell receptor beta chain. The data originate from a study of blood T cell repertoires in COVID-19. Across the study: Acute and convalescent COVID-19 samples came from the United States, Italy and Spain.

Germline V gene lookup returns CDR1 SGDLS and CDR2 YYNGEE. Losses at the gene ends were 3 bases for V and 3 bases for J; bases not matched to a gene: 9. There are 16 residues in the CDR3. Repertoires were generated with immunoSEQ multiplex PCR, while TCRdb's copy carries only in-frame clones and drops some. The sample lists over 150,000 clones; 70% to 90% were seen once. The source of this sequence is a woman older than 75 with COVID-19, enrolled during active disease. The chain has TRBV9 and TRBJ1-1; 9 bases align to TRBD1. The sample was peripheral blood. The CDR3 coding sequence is TGTGCCAGCAGCGCCTACAGGGGGCAGGGGTACACTGAAGCTTTCTTT. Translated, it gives CASSAYRGQGYTEAFF.